Following are 7 T cell receptor beta chains from one sample sequenced in a study of blood T cell repertoires in COVID-19. Clones were sequenced by immunoSEQ multiplex PCR, and TCRdb holds only the in-frame ones, with some missing. The sample includes roughly 310,000 clones, more than 75% of them seen just once. What was sequenced was PBMCs or T cells enriched from blood (not recorded which). The receptors were gathered from a man between 60 and 75 years old who had recovered from COVID-19.

This clone was recorded once. The CDR3 spells CAWRLPGLADPGELFF. The CDR3 DNA reads TGTGCCTGGAGACTCCCGGGACTAGCAGATCCCGGGGAGCTGTTTTTT. V and J are TRBV30 and TRBJ2-2; 9 bases line up with TRBD2. V gave up 3 bases and J gave up 6 bases; unmatched junction bases: 11. CDR3 size: 16 residues. CDR1 GTSNPN and CDR2 SVGIG come from the germline V gene (reference sequence).

V and J are TRBV27 and TRBJ1-2; unclear D gene. V lost 5 bases, J lost 0 bases, and 7 bases lay in between. Germline CDR1 MNHEY, CDR2 SMNVEV (reference sequence). This CDR3 region has 13 residues. Here the CDR3 DNA reads TGTGCCAGCAGTGGACTGTCTAACTATGGCTACACCTTC. This codes for CASSGLSNYGYTF.

This chain connects TRBV7-9 to TRBJ1-5, with 7 bases fitting TRBD1. The V gene's germline CDR1 is SEHNR and CDR2 FQNEAQ (reference sequence). The CDR3 covers 13 residues. V gave up 5 bases and J gave up 4 bases; unmatched junction bases: 2. In nucleotides, the CDR3 is TGTGCCAGCAGCCGGGGACAGAATCAGCCCCAGCATTTT. This translates into CASSRGQNQPQHF.

V and J are TRBV18 and TRBJ2-2; the match to TRBD2 covers 7 bases. The CDR3 consists of 16 residues. The V segment lost 2 bases and the J segment 5 bases; nucleotides outside the gene matches: 8. The germline gives CDR1 KGHSH, CDR2 LQKENI. DNA of the CDR3: TGTGCCAGCTCACCAGCCGGCGGGAGCGGTACCGGGGAGCTGTTTTTT. Translating gives CASSPAGGSGTGELFF.

This chain uses TRBV2 with TRBJ2-5, with a weak D call TRBD2 (5 bases). V lost 7 bases and J 0 bases, leaving 18 bases between the germline ends. Germline V gene data show CDR1 as SNHLY and CDR2 as FYNNEI. This CDR3 is 16 amino acids long. CDR3 amino acids: CASNYPSGDYQETQYF. Here the CDR3 DNA reads TGTGCCAGCAATTACCCCAGCGGAGATTACCAAGAGACCCAGTACTTC.

This clone was detected a few times. Other nucleotide sequences from this sample produce the same CDR3. The gene calls are TRBV4-1 and TRBJ1-2; TRBD1 matches 9 bases. Per germline, CDR1 MGHRA and CDR2 YSYEKL. The J segment lost 3 bases and the V segment lost 4 bases, leaving 3 bases of the junction unmatched. This CDR3 is built from 14 residues. Here the CDR3 reads CASSRRDRDYGYTF. CDR3 coding DNA: TGCGCCAGCAGCCGCCGGGACAGGGACTATGGCTACACCTTC.

V is TRBV2 and J is TRBJ2-7; the D gene is possibly TRBD1 (6 bases). V dropped 4 bases and J dropped 1 base, with 11 bases sitting between them. Germline V lookup: CDR1 SNHLY, CDR2 FYNNEI. This CDR3 has 14 amino acids. The CDR3 sequence: CASSVNRASYEQYF. Written as DNA, the CDR3 is TGTGCCAGCAGTGTGAACAGGGCGTCCTACGAGCAGTACTTC.